Listed here is a single TCR beta chain. This entry is derived from a study of blood T cell repertoires in COVID-19. Across the whole study: For recovered donors of Cohort 3, there were two negative PCRs, clearance, or symptom resolution. Donors in the United States, Italy and Spain gave samples during acute or convalescent COVID-19. PBMCs, B-cell-depleted T cells, or T cells were the source of the cDNA or gDNA that made up the material.

Assignments of participants to cohorts depended upon their own reported clinical history. Sequenced by immunoSEQ multiplex PCR; TCRdb stores in-frame clones only, minus some. Of 200,000 to 250,000 clones listed, 70% to 90% are singletons. The material sequenced was PBMCs or T cells enriched from blood (not recorded which). The TCR sequence derives from a woman aged 50 to 65 in a cohort exposed to, infected with or recovered from COVID-19 (not recorded which).

The CDR3 loop reads CASSPSGTSGGSYNEQFF. CDR3 bases: TGTGCCAGCAGCCCCTCCGGGACTAGCGGGGGTTCCTACAATGAGCAGTTCTTC. J is TRBJ2-1 and V is TRBV9, with TRBD2 identical over 14 bases. CDR3 length: 18 amino acids. From germline, CDR1 is SGDLS and CDR2 YYNGEE. Trimming at V came to 4 bases and at J to 1 base, leaving 7 bases not matched to a gene.